The clone carrying this T cell receptor beta chain has only a few counts. Its target is unknown. Unique molecular identifiers were carried by the TCR beta cDNA libraries. cDNA molecules numbering 400,000 to 550,000 came from approximately 0.91 to 9.4 million T cells. In TCRdb, the PCR reads were re-called with MiXCR into one record per CDR3 protein. This table holds about 170,000 distinct CDR3 sequences, 25% to 35% found once. The data derive from a study of post-analysis software for immune sequencing data. Background on the study: The cohort encompassed relapsing-remitting, secondary progressive and progressive-relapsing multiple sclerosis disease courses.

Findings and caveats of the study: Elevated frequency relative to controls characterized four to six TRBV segments in patients, TRBV5-6, TRBV5-1 and TRBV20-1 among them.

Per germline, CDR1 SGHTA and CDR2 FQGNSA. Germline trimming cut 2 bases from V and 0 bases from J; bases unmatched to any gene: 5. This CDR3 contains 16 residues. The specimen sequenced was blood. This chain links TRBV7-2 with TRBJ2-7; TRBD2 aligns across 9 bases. This TCR derives from a girl aged 10-17 years with multiple sclerosis. DNA of the CDR3: TGTGCCAGCAGCTTAAACAGCGGGAGGTTCTCCTACGAGCAGTACTTC. Translation gives CASSLNSGRFSYEQYF.